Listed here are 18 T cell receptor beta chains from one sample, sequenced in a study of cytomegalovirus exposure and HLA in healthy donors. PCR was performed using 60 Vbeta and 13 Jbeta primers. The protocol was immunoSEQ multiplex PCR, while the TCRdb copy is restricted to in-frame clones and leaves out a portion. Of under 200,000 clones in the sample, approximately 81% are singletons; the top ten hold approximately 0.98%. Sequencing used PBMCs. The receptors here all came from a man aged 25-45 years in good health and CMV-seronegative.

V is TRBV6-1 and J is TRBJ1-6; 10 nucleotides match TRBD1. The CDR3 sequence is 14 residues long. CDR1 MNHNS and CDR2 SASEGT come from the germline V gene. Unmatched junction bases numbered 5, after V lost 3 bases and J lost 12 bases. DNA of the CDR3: TGTGCCAGCAGTGAGACAGGGGGCGGAATACCCCTCCACTTT. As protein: CASSETGGGIPLHF.

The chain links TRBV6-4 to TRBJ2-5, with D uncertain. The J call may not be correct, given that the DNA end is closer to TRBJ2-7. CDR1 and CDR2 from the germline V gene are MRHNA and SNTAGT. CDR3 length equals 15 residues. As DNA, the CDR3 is TGTGCCAGCCACGGCGGTCATCCCAATGCCTACGAGCAGTACTTC. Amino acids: CASHGGHPNAYEQYF.

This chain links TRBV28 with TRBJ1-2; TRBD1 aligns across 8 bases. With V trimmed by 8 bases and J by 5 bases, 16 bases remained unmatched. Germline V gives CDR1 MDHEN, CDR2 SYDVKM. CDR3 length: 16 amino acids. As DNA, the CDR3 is TGTGCCAGCGGGCCGGACAGGGAGGGAGGCCCTTATGGCTACACCTTC. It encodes CASGPDREGGPYGYTF.

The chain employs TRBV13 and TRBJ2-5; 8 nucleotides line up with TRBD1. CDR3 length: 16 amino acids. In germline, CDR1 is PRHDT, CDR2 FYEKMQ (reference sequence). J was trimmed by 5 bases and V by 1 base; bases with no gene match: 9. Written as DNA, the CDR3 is TGTGCCAGCAGCTTAGCAGGACAGGGATTCAGGGAGACCCAGTACTTC. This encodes CASSLAGQGFRETQYF.

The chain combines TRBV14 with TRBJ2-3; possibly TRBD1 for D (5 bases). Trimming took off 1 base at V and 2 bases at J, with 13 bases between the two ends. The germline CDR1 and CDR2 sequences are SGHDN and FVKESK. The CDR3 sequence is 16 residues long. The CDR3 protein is CASSQGTRGNTDTQYF. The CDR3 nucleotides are TGTGCCAGCAGCCAAGGGACAAGAGGAAACACAGATACGCAGTATTTT.

CDR3 residues: CSAAASTPEQYF. CDR3 nucleotides: TGCAGCGCCGCTGCCTCTACCCCCGAGCAGTACTTC. This chain uses TRBV29-1 with TRBJ2-7; no definite D call. Germline lookup yields CDR1 SQVTM and CDR2 ANQGSEA. The CDR3 extends over 12 amino acids. Trimming took off 7 bases at V and 6 bases at J, with 16 bases between the two ends.

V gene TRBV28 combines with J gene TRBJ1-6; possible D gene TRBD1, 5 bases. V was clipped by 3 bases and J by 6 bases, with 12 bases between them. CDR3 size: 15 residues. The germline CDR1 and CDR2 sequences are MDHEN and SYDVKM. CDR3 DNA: TGTGCCAGCAGTTTGATCCAGGGATTTAATTCACCCCTCCACTTT. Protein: CASSLIQGFNSPLHF. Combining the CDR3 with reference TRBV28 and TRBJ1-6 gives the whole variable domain DVKVTQSSRYLVKRTGEKVFLECVQDMDHENMFWYRQDPGLGLRLIYFSYDVKMKEKGDIPEGYSVSREKKERFSLILESASTNQTSMYLCASSLIQGFNSPLHFGNGTRLTVT.

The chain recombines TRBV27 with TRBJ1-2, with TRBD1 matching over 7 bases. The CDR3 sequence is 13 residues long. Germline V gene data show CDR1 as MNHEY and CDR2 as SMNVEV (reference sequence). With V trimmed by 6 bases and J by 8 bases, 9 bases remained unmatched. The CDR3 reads CASSLGRDRGYTF. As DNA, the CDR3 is TGTGCCAGCAGCCTTGGACGGGACAGAGGCTACACCTTC.

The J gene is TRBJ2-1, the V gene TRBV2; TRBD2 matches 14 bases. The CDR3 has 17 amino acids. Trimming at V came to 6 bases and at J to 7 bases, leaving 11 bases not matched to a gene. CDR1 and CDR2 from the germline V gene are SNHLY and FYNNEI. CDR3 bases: TGTGCCAGCAGCCATAGGTCGGGACTAGCGGGAGAGAATGAGCAGTTCTTC. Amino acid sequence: CASSHRSGLAGENEQFF.

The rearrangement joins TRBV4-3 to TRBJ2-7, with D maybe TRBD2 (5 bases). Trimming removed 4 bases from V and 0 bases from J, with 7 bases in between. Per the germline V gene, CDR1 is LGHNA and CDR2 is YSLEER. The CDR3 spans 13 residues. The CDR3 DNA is TGCGCCAGCAGCCCCCGGGACTCCTACGAGCAGTACTTC. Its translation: CASSPRDSYEQYF.

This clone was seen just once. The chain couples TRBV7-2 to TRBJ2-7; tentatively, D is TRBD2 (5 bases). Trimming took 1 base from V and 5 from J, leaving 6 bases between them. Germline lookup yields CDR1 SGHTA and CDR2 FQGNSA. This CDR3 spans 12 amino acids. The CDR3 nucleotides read TGTGCCAGCAGCTTAGTGAGGGACGAGCAGTACTTC. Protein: CASSLVRDEQYF. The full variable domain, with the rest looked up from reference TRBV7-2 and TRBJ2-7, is GAGVSQSPSNKVTEKGKDVELRCDPISGHTALYWYRQSLGQGLEFLIYFQGNSAPDKSGLPSDRFSAERTGGSVSTLTIQRTQQEDSAVYLCASSLVRDEQYFGPGTRLTVT.

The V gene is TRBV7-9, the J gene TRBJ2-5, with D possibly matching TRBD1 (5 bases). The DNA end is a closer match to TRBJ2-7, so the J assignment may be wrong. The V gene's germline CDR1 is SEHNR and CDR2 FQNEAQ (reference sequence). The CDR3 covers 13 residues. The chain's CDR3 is CASSPDSVYEQYF. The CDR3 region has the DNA TGTGCCAGCAGCCCCGACAGCGTCTACGAGCAGTACTTC.

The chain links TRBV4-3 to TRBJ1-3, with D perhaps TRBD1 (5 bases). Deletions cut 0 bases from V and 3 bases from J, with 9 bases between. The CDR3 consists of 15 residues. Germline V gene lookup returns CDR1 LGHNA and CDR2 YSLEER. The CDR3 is CASSQDRVFGNTIYF. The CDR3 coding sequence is TGCGCCAGCAGCCAAGACAGGGTTTTTGGAAACACCATATATTTT.

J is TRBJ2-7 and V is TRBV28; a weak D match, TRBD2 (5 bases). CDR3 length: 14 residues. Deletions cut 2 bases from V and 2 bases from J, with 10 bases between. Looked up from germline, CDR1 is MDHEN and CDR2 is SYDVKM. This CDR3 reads CASSLTGFPYEQYF. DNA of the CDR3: TGTGCCAGCAGTTTAACGGGGTTCCCCTACGAGCAGTACTTC.

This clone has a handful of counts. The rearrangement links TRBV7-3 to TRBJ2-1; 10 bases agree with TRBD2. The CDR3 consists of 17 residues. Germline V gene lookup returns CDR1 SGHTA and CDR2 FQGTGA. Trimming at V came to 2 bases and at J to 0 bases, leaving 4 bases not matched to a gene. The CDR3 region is CASSLEASGSSYNEQFF. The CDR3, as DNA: TGTGCCAGCAGCTTAGAGGCTAGCGGGAGCTCCTACAATGAGCAGTTCTTC. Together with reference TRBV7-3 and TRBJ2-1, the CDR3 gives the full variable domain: GAGVSQTPSNKVTEKGKYVELRCDPISGHTALYWYRQSLGQGPEFLIYFQGTGAADDSGLPNDRFFAVRPEGSVSTLKIQRTERGDSAVYLCASSLEASGSSYNEQFFGPGTRLTVL.

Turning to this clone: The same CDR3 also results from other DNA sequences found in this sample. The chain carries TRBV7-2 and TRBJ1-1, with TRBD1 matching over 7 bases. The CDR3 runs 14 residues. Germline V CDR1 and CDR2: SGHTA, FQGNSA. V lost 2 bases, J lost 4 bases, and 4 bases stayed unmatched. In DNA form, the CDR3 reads TGTGCCAGCAGCTTACCGGGACAGCTCACTGAAGCTTTCTTT. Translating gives CASSLPGQLTEAFF.

The CDR3 is CASSLGTGSYYEQYF. The DNA of the CDR3 is TGCGCCAGCAGCTTGGGAACAGGATCATACTACGAGCAGTACTTC. The chain recombines TRBV5-1 with TRBJ2-7, with D maybe TRBD1 (5 bases). The CDR3 has 15 residues. V gave up 0 bases and J gave up 3 bases, with 13 bases separating them. Germline CDR1 and CDR2: SGHRS and YFSETQ.

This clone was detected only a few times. As DNA, the CDR3 is TGTGCCAGCAGTTTAATTAACGGGGAGCTGTTTTTT. Protein sequence: CASSLINGELFF. The gene calls are TRBV28 and TRBJ2-2, with D unresolved. CDR3 length: 12 amino acids. CDR1 is MDHEN and CDR2 is SYDVKM in the germline V gene. Trimming removed 2 bases from V and 7 bases from J, with 5 bases in between.